The source of this T cell receptor beta chain is a study of blood T cell repertoires in COVID-19. CDR1 and CDR2 from the germline V gene are LNHDA and SQIVND (reference sequence). The V end lost 7 bases, the J end lost 1 base, and 14 bases lay between the germline ends. The length of the CDR3 is 15 residues. During active infection, Seattle patients enrolled and were then monitored through disease. Original handling: By means of reference gene primer amplification, nucleated cell counts were estimated. The data were produced by immunoSEQ multiplex PCR, yet TCRdb's version contains in-frame clones alone and is incomplete. Clonal size and the V and J genes are those of that table, whereas D and trimming came from the DNA. The sample has just under 350,000 clones; about 90% are singletons.

Sequencing was done on a sample of peripheral blood. This TCR was recovered from a woman aged 70-85 years with COVID-19, enrolled during active disease. This rearrangement joins TRBV19 to TRBJ1-5; the D is unclear. CDR3 DNA: TGTGCCAGTATTATGGCTTCGGGAAGCAATCAGCCCCAGCATTTT. Amino acid sequence: CASIMASGSNQPQHF.